A selection of T cell receptor beta chains follows, all from one sample in a study of blood T cell repertoires in COVID-19. Clones were sequenced by immunoSEQ multiplex PCR, and TCRdb holds only the in-frame ones, with some missing. The sample comprises about 240,000 clones, roughly 79% of which are singletons, and 6.5% to 8.5% rests with the top ten. The sequenced material came from peripheral blood. These receptors originate from an elderly woman with COVID-19, enrolled during active disease. CDR3s include the opening cysteine and the closing phenylalanine or tryptophan. D genes are given only for firm matches. The listing skips clone size in some rows; elsewhere it reads once, few, many or a size class.

j_gene	abundance	d_gene	v_gene	CDR3nt	CDR3aa
TRBJ1-2	NA	TRBD1	TRBV24-1	TGTGCCACCAGTGATTCGCGGACAGGGAACTATGGCTACACCTTC	CATSDSRTGNYGYTF
TRBJ2-1	NA	TRBD1	TRBV11-2	TGTGCCAGCAGCTCAACAGGGGTTTATGAGCAGTTCTTC	CASSSTGVYEQFF
TRBJ2-3	NA	NA	TRBV10-3	TGTGCCTCTACGTTCGGGGGAGGCACAGATACGCAGTATTTT	CASTFGGGTDTQYF
TRBJ2-1	NA	TRBD2	TRBV6-5	TGTGCCAGCACGCACGGGGGGGCCGTCAATGAGCAGTTCTTC	CASTHGGAVNEQFF
TRBJ1-5	NA	NA	TRBV11-3	TGTGCCAGCAGCTTAGTTCGCCAGGGGATGAATCAGCCCCAGCATTTT	CASSLVRQGMNQPQHF
TRBJ1-2	NA	NA	TRBV7-2	TGTGCCAGCAGCTTTAAGACGGGTTATGGCTACACCTTC	CASSFKTGYGYTF
TRBJ2-5	once	NA	TRBV3-1/TRBV3-2	TGTGCCAGCAGCCAAGCTCCGAGAGTAGAGACCCAGTACTTC	CASSQAPRVETQYF
TRBJ2-1	NA	TRBD1	TRBV7-2	TGTGCCAGCAGCTCGGACAGGGGGTCCTACAATGAGCAGTTCTTC	CASSSDRGSYNEQFF
TRBJ2-2	NA	TRBD2	TRBV18	TGTGCCAGCTTGCCTAGCGGGAGGCCCGGGGAGCTGTTTTTT	CASLPSGRPGELFF
TRBJ2-2	NA	TRBD1	TRBV5-1	TGCGCCAGCAGTCTTAACAGGGGCGACGGGGAGCTGTTTTTT	CASSLNRGDGELFF
TRBJ1-2	NA	NA	TRBV7-9	TGTGCCAGCAGCTTATCAGGATGGTCGGGCTACACCTTC	CASSLSGWSGYTF
TRBJ1-4	NA	NA	TRBV9	TGTGCCAGCAGCGGACCCTGGGAGGAAAAACTGTTTTTT	CASSGPWEEKLFF
TRBJ2-3	NA	NA	TRBV24-1	TGTGCCACCAGTGATCATACAGGGACCAGCACAGATACGCAGTATTTT	CATSDHTGTSTDTQYF
TRBJ2-1	NA	TRBD2	TRBV10-3	TGTGCCATCAGTGAGTCATTTAGGGCGGGAGGGACCAATGAGCAGTTCTTC	CAISESFRAGGTNEQFF
TRBJ2-5	NA	NA	TRBV10-3	TGTGCCATCAGTGAGTCGGGGGGATCGGAGACCCAGTACTTC	CAISESGGSETQYF